This record looks at one T cell receptor beta chain sequence and its context. In its sample, this clone was seen a few times. Its cognate antigen has yet to be identified. No base-level quality is on record; no much larger clone is a single base apart. Other nucleotide sequences in the sample specify the same CDR3. Using the deep immunoSEQ assay, TCR CDR3 regions were amplified from genomic DNA by multiplex PCR. Extracted genomic DNA from each cell subset was distributed evenly across all wells of several immunoSEQ 96-well plates, and each plate was treated as a replicate. For sorted subsets, each replicate PCR was loaded with approximately 190 ng genomic DNA, equivalent to approximately 27,000 T cell genomes. The purified libraries were quantified using a Qubit 3.0 fluorometer, sized with a Bioanalyzer 2100, and then quantified again using the KAPA Library Quantification kit. A separate single-read 150-cycle Illumina NextSeq 550 flow cell was used to sequence each immunoSEQ 96-well plate. On the study's bioinformatics: The immunoSEQ output contained only junctional sequences without quality scores, so filtering could not match that applied to full-length reads. Sequences were annotated with PyIR, a Python wrapper for IgBLAST v1.9, and V/J genes and CDR3 were assigned using IMGT germline references. Any read was removed if the V/J assignment was weak (E-value above 1e-6), the CDR3 was missing, or the read contained stop codons, out-of-frame junctions, or ambiguous translated residues. V3J clonotypes were defined as sequences sharing the same inferred V gene, J gene, and CDR3 amino acid sequence. The percentage overlap between two repertoires was calculated by dividing the number of shared unique clonotypes by the size of the smaller repertoire. RTK rarefaction, the Chao1 estimator, and Recon v2.1 estimates of unobserved clonotypes were used to assess repertoire richness. For all TCRbeta clonotypes obtained by the gDNA method from a few donors, generation probabilities were computed with OLGA. The clones in this table, taken by TCRdb from immuneACCESS, are in-frame only. Not every clone is retained; where verified, under half of the shortfall comes from an unresolved V gene, and the cause of the rest is unknown. That table gives V, J and clone size, and the DNA gave D and trimming. The sample includes 700,000 or so clones, with around 72% observed a single time. The ten biggest clones cover under 2% of the sample.

The source of the sample is a study of shared clonotypes between healthy human individuals (dated by TCRdb to 2020 to 2021). With respect to the entire study: A few men and two women, aged 18 to 49 years, made up the cohort. For each donor, three plates each were used for CD4 naive and CD4 memory, two plates were used for CD8 naive, and one plate was used for CD8 memory. To estimate repertoire size and how much clonotypes are shared between individuals, the study performed deep sequencing of blood TCR repertoires from about five healthy adults. Each donor's leukapheresis produced roughly between roughly 0.85 and 10 billion PBMCs. Different laboratories and diverse techniques were used to prepare libraries and sequence TCR repertoires, to increase sequencing depth and limit assay-specific biases. General study outcomes and caveats: Naive subsets generally had larger estimated clonotype richness than memory subsets. When several donors were compared, the shared fraction of clonotypes was around 5% for naive CD4, around 3.5% for naive CD8, 2.3% for memory CD4, and 0.35% to 0.4% for memory CD8. The small number of donors limited the genetic and exposure-history diversity represented. Only blood was sampled, and tissue TCR repertoires likely differ from those in blood. Rarefaction of sorted-subset datasets indicated incomplete sequencing despite the large sequencing depth. Clonotypes shared by all four sorted-subset donors showed higher generation probabilities than non-shared clonotypes. Pairwise subsampling led to the expectation that sequencing depth would affect the degree of clonotype sharing among donors.

Healthy HIV-negative adults with no recently reported acute infections or vaccinations were included as donors. Every donor was a Caucasian adult residing in Nashville, Tennessee, USA. CD4+ T cells were enriched by magnetic negative selection, after which naive cells were positively selected on CD45RA and the negative fraction was taken as the memory subset. Blood was obtained by leukapheresis, after which PBMCs were separated by Ficoll-Histopaque density gradient centrifugation and cryopreserved in liquid nitrogen vapor phase. Analytical flow cytometry was used to check the purity and quantity of each magnetically sorted T cell population. From each sorted fraction, genomic DNA was isolated and quantified by UV absorbance on a Nanodrop 2000c. The origin of this receptor is a woman in her 30s in good health. The sequenced sample was memory CD4+ T cells sorted from blood. The label giving this sample's cell subset or site can be read as: CD45RA-negative fraction.

The nucleotide sequence is TGTGCCAGCAGCTTAGGCCCTGAGCAGTTCTTC. This gives the protein CASSLGPEQFF. The chain is assembled from TRBV7-2 and TRBJ2-1, with no reliable assignment of the D segment. V was cut back by 1 base and J by 9 bases, leaving a gap of 4 bases between them. CDR1 and CDR2 were assigned from the germline V gene as SGHTA and FQGNSA. The CDR3, from cysteine to phenylalanine, totals 11 residues. The CDR3 DNA has 33 bases and is translated from base 1.